What follows is one TCR beta chain and its context. Its cognate antigen is unknown. Germline V gives CDR1 SGHTA, CDR2 FQGNSA. This CDR3 region has 14 residues. V was shortened by 1 base and J by 5 bases, with 8 bases between the two germline ends. The isolated RNA, all of it, was reverse transcribed, so expressed TCRB transcripts were what got sequenced. TCRdb keeps only in-frame clones here, not all; method: immunoSEQ multiplex PCR. The table shows approximately 130,000 clones, with 17% occurring only once. The data originate from a study of beta chain features in type 1 diabetes. The study's findings and limits: HLA effects on TCRB rearrangement stayed unresolved here. More deletions and fewer insertions at VDJ junctions were found in patients with type 1 diabetes. A moderate, significant TCRB CDR3 shortening appeared in type 1 diabetes across four CD4+ subsets.

This receptor was identified in a young man with type 1 diabetes. This chain joins TRBV7-2 and TRBJ2-2; the D gene is possibly TRBD2 (6 bases). Sequences were obtained from central memory CD4+ T cells from blood. CDR3 residues: CASSLGSGTGELFF. CDR3 nucleotides: TGTGCCAGCAGCTTAGGAAGCGGGACCGGGGAGCTGTTTTTT.